Only one count was recorded for the clone carrying this T cell receptor (beta chain). The antigen is unknown. The CDR3 is 11 amino acids. Deletions cut 5 bases from V and 1 base from J, with 6 bases between. Germline V gene sequence: CDR1 DFQATT, CDR2 SNEGSKA (reference sequence). Sequencing used immunoSEQ multiplex PCR; TCRdb keeps in-frame clones, though not all of them. Of more than 90,000 clones listed, roughly 80% are singletons. The data stem from a study of OX40 agonist ivuxolimab in advanced cancers. At the level of the study: One hepatocellular carcinoma and two cutaneous melanoma patients partially responded.

Study-wide results and limits: The study observed clonal expansion of CD4+ and CD8+ blood T cells by week 6 at 0.1 to 3.0 mg/kg. Certain nonresponders likewise exhibited a low normalized T-cell clonal expansion.

Autoimmune disease history or systemic immunosuppression led to patient exclusion. V usage is TRBV20-1 and J usage is TRBJ2-7; D ambiguous. Source: CD4+ or CD8+ T cells sorted from blood, taken in a trial of the OX40 agonist ivuxolimab. The receptor was isolated from an adult with an advanced solid tumor such as melanoma, head and neck, liver or kidney cancer. The CDR3 nucleotides read TGCAGTGCTTTTAATTCCTACGAGCAGTACTTC. This codes for CSAFNSYEQYF.